This is a list of T cell receptor beta chains from one sample in a study of PD-1 blockade in classical Hodgkin lymphoma. Method: immunoSEQ multiplex PCR; TCRdb's copy keeps in-frame clones and lacks some. The sample includes just over 60,000 clones, approximately 88% seen only once; the top ten take 9.5% to 15%. Sequencing used peripheral blood mononuclear cells (PBMCs), obtained at baseline. These receptor sequences come from a human donor with classical Hodgkin lymphoma. Both conserved end residues are part of each CDR3. Fields, in order: J gene, D gene, V gene, clone size, CDR3 DNA, CDR3 protein. D genes are given only for firm matches. Size tells how often a clone was seen (once, few, many) or the class of an expanded clone, and some rows leave it out.

J: TRBJ2-5
D: NA
V: TRBV10-3
size: NA
DNA: TGTGCCATCAGTCGAACCTTTAAAGAGACCCAGTACTTC
CDR3: CAISRTFKETQYF

J: TRBJ2-1
D: NA
V: TRBV11-3
size: NA
DNA: TGTGCCAGCAGCCCCGGGGCATCCTACAATGAGCAGTTCTTC
CDR3: CASSPGASYNEQFF

J: TRBJ2-7
D: NA
V: TRBV5-5
size: NA
DNA: TGTGCCAGCAGCTTCGGGATCTACGAGCAGTACTTC
CDR3: CASSFGIYEQYF

J: TRBJ2-3
D: NA
V: TRBV11-2
size: NA
DNA: TGTGCCAGCAGCTTCGCGGGGACAAGCACAGATACGCAGTATTTT
CDR3: CASSFAGTSTDTQYF

J: TRBJ2-4
D: NA
V: TRBV5-4
size: NA
DNA: TGTGCCAGCAGCTTAGCCAAAAACATTCAGTACTTC
CDR3: CASSLAKNIQYF

J: TRBJ1-2
D: NA
V: TRBV6-6
size: NA
DNA: TGTGCCAGCAGTAAACCTGACAGGAACTCCTATGGCTACACCTTC
CDR3: CASSKPDRNSYGYTF

J: TRBJ1-2
D: TRBD1
V: TRBV6-5
size: NA
DNA: TGTGCCAGCAGTTACACACGGACAGGGACCCATGGCTACACCTTC
CDR3: CASSYTRTGTHGYTF

J: TRBJ2-3
D: NA
V: TRBV5-1
size: NA
DNA: TGCGCCAGCAGGAACGGAAGTAACACAGATACGCAGTATTTT
CDR3: CASRNGSNTDTQYF

J: TRBJ2-5
D: NA
V: TRBV7-9
size: NA
DNA: TGTGCCAGCAGCCCCGGCAGTCCGCCCCCGGGAGCAGAGACCCAGTACTTC
CDR3: CASSPGSPPPGAETQYF

J: TRBJ2-7
D: NA
V: TRBV30
size: NA
DNA: TGTGCCTGGGGCCTAGCTGGCTACGAGCAGTACTTC
CDR3: CAWGLAGYEQYF

J: TRBJ1-4
D: NA
V: TRBV4-3
size: NA
DNA: TGCGCCAGCAGCCAGGGACGCAATGAAAAACTGTTTTTT
CDR3: CASSQGRNEKLFF

J: TRBJ1-5
D: NA
V: TRBV6-1
size: once
DNA: TGTGCCAGCAGCGAAGAACTGTATCAGCCCCAGCATTTT
CDR3: CASSEELYQPQHF

J: TRBJ2-5
D: NA
V: TRBV10-3
size: NA
DNA: TGTGCCATCAGTTCCTCAGGGTGGGTACAAGAGACCCAGTACTTC
CDR3: CAISSSGWVQETQYF

J: TRBJ2-5
D: TRBD1
V: TRBV5-5
size: NA
DNA: TGTGCCAGCAGCGGGACAGGGAGGCAAGAGACCCAGTACTTC
CDR3: CASSGTGRQETQYF

J: TRBJ2-7
D: NA
V: TRBV6-1
size: NA
DNA: TGTGCCAGCAGTGAAGGTTCCTACGAGCAGTACTTT
CDR3: CASSEGSYEQYF

J: TRBJ1-5
D: NA
V: TRBV9
size: NA
DNA: TGTGCCAGCAGTACCGAGGGGGGAAGGCAGCCCCAGCATTTT
CDR3: CASSTEGGRQPQHF

J: TRBJ2-3
D: NA
V: TRBV4-1
size: few
DNA: TGCGCCAGCAGCCAGGACTCTAACACAGATACGCAGTATTTT
CDR3: CASSQDSNTDTQYF

J: TRBJ1-4
D: TRBD1
V: TRBV30
size: medium-sized
DNA: TGTGCCTGGAGTGGCGAAGGCAGGGGGTTACGGGAAAAACTGTTTTTT
CDR3: CAWSGEGRGLREKLFF

J: TRBJ2-4
D: TRBD1
V: TRBV5-1
size: NA
DNA: TGCGCCAGCAGCCCCACCGGACAGGGGGCATGGAACATTCAGTACTTC
CDR3: CASSPTGQGAWNIQYF

J: TRBJ2-1
D: NA
V: TRBV27
size: NA
DNA: TGTGCCAGCAGTTTGTACAATGAGCAGTTCTTC
CDR3: CASSLYNEQFF

J: TRBJ1-5
D: TRBD1
V: TRBV19
size: NA
DNA: TGTGCCAGTAGTATTCCCCACTCAGAGGACAGGGCCCATCAGCCCCAGCATTTT
CDR3: CASSIPHSEDRAHQPQHF

J: TRBJ1-4
D: TRBD1
V: TRBV18
size: NA
DNA: TGTGCCAGCTCACCTAAGACAGGGAATGGAACTAATGAAAAACTGTTTTTT
CDR3: CASSPKTGNGTNEKLFF

J: TRBJ1-3
D: TRBD1
V: TRBV30
size: NA
DNA: TGTGCCTGGGCGACAGGGACTGGAAACACCATATATTTT
CDR3: CAWATGTGNTIYF

J: TRBJ2-7
D: TRBD1
V: TRBV7-2
size: NA
DNA: TGTGCCAGCAGCTTAGCGGGGGGACAGGGGACTACGAAGCAGTACTTC
CDR3: CASSLAGGQGTTKQYF

J: TRBJ1-2
D: NA
V: TRBV5-6
size: NA
DNA: TGTGCCAGCAGCTTGGATACATACGGCTACACCTTC
CDR3: CASSLDTYGYTF

J: TRBJ1-4
D: NA
V: TRBV2
size: NA
DNA: TGTGCCAGCAGTGCCCTCGGGGAAAGTTATGAAAAACTGTTTTTT
CDR3: CASSALGESYEKLFF

J: TRBJ1-3
D: TRBD1
V: TRBV19
size: few
DNA: TGTGCCAGTGTCAGGACAGGGGGAAACACCATATATTTT
CDR3: CASVRTGGNTIYF

J: TRBJ1-2
D: NA
V: TRBV4-3
size: NA
DNA: TGCGCCAGCAGCCAAGATCCCGGAGGCTCTTGTGGCTACACCTTC
CDR3: CASSQDPGGSCGYTF

J: TRBJ1-2
D: NA
V: TRBV25-1
size: NA
DNA: TGTGCCAGCACCGACACCTATGGCTACACCTTC
CDR3: CASTDTYGYTF

J: TRBJ1-1
D: TRBD1
V: TRBV29-1
size: NA
DNA: TGCAGCGTTCTACCGACAGGGAGTAACACTGAAGCTTTCTTT
CDR3: CSVLPTGSNTEAFF

J: TRBJ2-7
D: TRBD2
V: TRBV5-1
size: NA
DNA: TGCGCCAGCAGCATAGGACTAGCGGGGACTCTCGAGCAGTACTTC
CDR3: CASSIGLAGTLEQYF

J: TRBJ1-5
D: NA
V: TRBV15
size: NA
DNA: TGTGCCACCAGCAGAGATGAGCAGGGAAATAGCAATCAGCCCCAGCATTTT
CDR3: CATSRDEQGNSNQPQHF

J: TRBJ2-3
D: NA
V: TRBV5-3
size: NA
DNA: TGTGCCAGAAGCTTGGTAGGGAGGCCCAACACAGATACGCAGTATTTT
CDR3: CARSLVGRPNTDTQYF

J: TRBJ1-3
D: TRBD1
V: TRBV4-2
size: NA
DNA: TGTGCCAGCAGCCCGGGACAGGACCTCTCTGGAAACACCATATATTTT
CDR3: CASSPGQDLSGNTIYF

J: TRBJ2-2
D: NA
V: TRBV5-4
size: NA
DNA: TGTGCCAGCAGCCCCGTGACCGGGGAGCTGTTTTTT
CDR3: CASSPVTGELFF

J: TRBJ2-5
D: NA
V: TRBV30
size: NA
DNA: TGTGCCTGGAGGAAGGCAGGGGAAGAGACCCAGTACTTC
CDR3: CAWRKAGEETQYF

J: TRBJ1-2
D: NA
V: TRBV30
size: NA
DNA: TGTGCCTGGAGGGGGGGGCAGCACGGTAACTATGGCTACACCTTC
CDR3: CAWRGGQHGNYGYTF

J: TRBJ2-3
D: NA
V: TRBV7-2
size: NA
DNA: TGTGCCAGCAGTTCAGCAGGGGGGGCAGATACGCAGTATTTT
CDR3: CASSSAGGADTQYF

J: TRBJ2-3
D: NA
V: TRBV28
size: NA
DNA: TGTGCCAGCAGTTTACCCCGGGGACGCTCCACAGATACGCAGTATTTT
CDR3: CASSLPRGRSTDTQYF

J: TRBJ2-7
D: NA
V: TRBV30
size: NA
DNA: TGTGCCTGGAGCGCCGGGGGTGGCTACGAGCAGTACTTC
CDR3: CAWSAGGGYEQYF

J: TRBJ1-3
D: NA
V: TRBV18
size: NA
DNA: TGTGCCAGCCTTTCTACCAGTCGGGGTGGAGGTGGAAACACCATATATTTT
CDR3: CASLSTSRGGGGNTIYF

J: TRBJ1-2
D: NA
V: TRBV7-9
size: NA
DNA: TGTGCCAGCAGCTTAGCCAGGGGCAGTGGCTACACCTTC
CDR3: CASSLARGSGYTF

J: TRBJ1-4
D: TRBD1
V: TRBV7-9
size: NA
DNA: TGTGCCAGCAGCTTACCGGGACAGGTTAGAGGGGAAAAACTGTTTTTT
CDR3: CASSLPGQVRGEKLFF

J: TRBJ2-1
D: NA
V: TRBV4-2
size: NA
DNA: TGTGCCAGCAGCCAACACCTCGGGACAAGGGACAATGAGCAGTTCTTC
CDR3: CASSQHLGTRDNEQFF

J: TRBJ1-1
D: TRBD1
V: TRBV15
size: NA
DNA: TGTGCCACCAGCAGGGACAGGGGGGTGAACACTGAAGCTTTCTTT
CDR3: CATSRDRGVNTEAFF

J: TRBJ2-7
D: TRBD2
V: TRBV6-5
size: NA
DNA: TGTGCCAGCAGGGCTAGCGGGGCCGCCTACGAGCAGTACTTC
CDR3: CASRASGAAYEQYF

J: TRBJ2-1
D: TRBD2
V: TRBV5-4
size: NA
DNA: TGTGCCAGCAGCTTTAGACTAGCGGGGCTATCCTACAATGAGCAGTTCTTC
CDR3: CASSFRLAGLSYNEQFF

J: TRBJ2-7
D: NA
V: TRBV6-6
size: NA
DNA: TGTGCCAGCAGCGGGGTTGGGCTCAGTTACGAGCAGTACTTC
CDR3: CASSGVGLSYEQYF

J: TRBJ1-3
D: TRBD1
V: TRBV28
size: NA
DNA: TGTGCCAGCAGCGCGACAGGGGCCGGCTCTGGAAACACCATATATTTT
CDR3: CASSATGAGSGNTIYF

J: TRBJ2-7
D: NA
V: TRBV9
size: NA
DNA: TGTGCCAGCAGCGATGGAGTCTCCTACGAGCAGTACTTC
CDR3: CASSDGVSYEQYF

J: TRBJ2-5
D: NA
V: TRBV9
size: NA
DNA: TGTGCCAGCAGCGTAGCGGGGAACCAAGAGACCCAGTACTTC
CDR3: CASSVAGNQETQYF

J: TRBJ2-5
D: TRBD1
V: TRBV7-6
size: few
DNA: TGTGCCAGCAGCCCCCCGGGACAGGGATTGAGGGAGACCCAGTACTTC
CDR3: CASSPPGQGLRETQYF

J: TRBJ2-4
D: NA
V: TRBV19
size: NA
DNA: TGTGCCAGTAGTGGACCCTTGATAGCCAAAAACATTCAGTACTTC
CDR3: CASSGPLIAKNIQYF

J: TRBJ2-2
D: TRBD1
V: TRBV10-3
size: NA
DNA: TGTGCCATCAGTGAGACCGCGACAGGGCACGGGGAGCTGTTTTTT
CDR3: CAISETATGHGELFF

J: TRBJ1-3
D: NA
V: TRBV16
size: NA
DNA: TGTGCCAGCAGCCAATATGAGACGTCTGGAAACACCATATATTTT
CDR3: CASSQYETSGNTIYF